This T cell receptor beta chain is from a study of T cells expressing NK-cell markers. About the study: Seropositivity for HCMV was found in seven of the eight sequenced donors, with one seronegative. Regarding the study as a whole: Of the CD8+ T cells in about 6 donors, roughly 1.0-7.5% belonged to dominant NKG2C+ clonotypes.

CDR3 length equals 14 residues. CDR1 MNHNS and CDR2 SASEGT come from the germline V gene. Comment on this clonotype: The antigen is undetermined.

TCRdb re-called the 5' RACE reads and gives one entry per CDR3 protein, without DNA. The sample has 400,000 to 550,000 distinct CDR3 sequences. V and J are TRBV6-1 and TRBJ2-7; TCRdb reports TRBD1, a call that lacks DNA to check it against. This receptor was identified in a woman aged 18 to 75 in good health. Sequenced: blood T cells: a sorted CD56 or NKG2C T cell subset, CD4+ or CD8+ T cells, or bulk PBMC T cells (not recorded which). CDR3 residues: CASGFRTPGYEQYF.